The 10 T cell receptor beta chains presented below share a single source sample, sequenced in a study of blood T cell repertoires in COVID-19. Here immunoSEQ multiplex PCR was the method, and the copy in TCRdb shows in-frame clones only, minus some. The sample yields 70,000 to 90,000 clones, 75% to 90% seen once. Sequenced input: peripheral blood. These receptors were taken from an older man with COVID-19, enrolled during active disease.

V gene TRBV4-1 combines with J gene TRBJ2-6; the match to TRBD1 covers 9 bases. Germline values: CDR1 MGHRA, CDR2 YSYEKL. V lost 4 bases and J lost 2; bases outside the gene matches: 6. The CDR3 is 17 amino acids. The CDR3 spells CASSPDRGVPGANVLTF. As DNA, the CDR3 is TGCGCCAGCAGCCCCGACAGGGGGGTCCCTGGGGCCAACGTCCTGACTTTC.

The V gene is TRBV25-1, the J gene TRBJ2-7; the D gene is possibly TRBD1 (5 bases). V was cut by 0 bases and J by 4 bases, with 13 bases left in between. The germline V gene encodes CDR1 MGHDK and CDR2 SYGVNS. This CDR3 comprises 15 residues. Here the CDR3 DNA reads TGTGCCAGCAGTGAATATCACAGGCCTACTTACGAGCAGTACTTC. Its protein product is CASSEYHRPTYEQYF.

The chain couples TRBV9 to TRBJ1-4; 7 nucleotides agree with TRBD1. The V gene's germline CDR1 is SGDLS and CDR2 YYNGEE. The CDR3 is 14 residues long. With 4 bases clipped from V and 5 bases from J, the junction kept 5 bases outside the gene matches. CDR3 in amino acids: CASSPGQTNEKLFF. In DNA, the CDR3 is TGTGCCAGCAGCCCGGGACAGACAAATGAAAAACTGTTTTTT.

This sequence joins TRBV7-2 and TRBJ2-3; no clear D. V dropped 3 bases and J dropped 1 base, with 8 bases sitting between them. CDR1 and CDR2 from the germline V gene are SGHTA and FQGNSA. The CDR3 has 14 residues. The CDR3 nucleotides read TGTGCCAGCAGCTTGGCGCAGGGCACAGATACGCAGTATTTT. Translating it yields CASSLAQGTDTQYF.

The chain recombines TRBV19 with TRBJ1-5; D remains unclear. In germline, CDR1 is LNHDA, CDR2 SQIVND (reference sequence). CDR3 length equals 16 residues. V was cut by 0 bases and J by 5 bases, with 14 bases left in between. For the CDR3, the DNA is TGTGCCAGTAGTATAGAGGCAGTCGGGAACGATCAGCCCCAGCATTTT. It yields the protein CASSIEAVGNDQPQHF.

This clone was seen just once. CDR3 DNA sequence: TGTGCCAGCAGCTTAGGTCTTCTCTCCGGGGAGCTGTTTTTT. Its protein product is CASSLGLLSGELFF. The chain couples TRBV7-6 to TRBJ2-2; D ambiguous. Trimming took off 1 base at V and 6 bases at J, with 9 bases between the two ends. Germline CDR1 is SGHVS and CDR2 is FNYEAQ. The CDR3 is made up of 14 amino acids.

The CDR3 sequence is CASSVGPREEYYGYTF. The CDR3 coding sequence is TGTGCCAGCAGCGTAGGACCCAGGGAGGAATACTATGGCTACACCTTC. The chain employs TRBV9 and TRBJ1-2; D might be TRBD1 (5 bases). Between the trimmed V and J ends, which lost 0 bases and 3 bases, there was a span of 15 bases. CDR1 SGDLS and CDR2 YYNGEE come from the germline V gene. The CDR3 is made up of 16 amino acids. The full variable domain, its missing parts supplied by reference TRBV9 and TRBJ1-2, is DSGVTQTPKHLITATGQRVTLRCSPRSGDLSVYWYQQSLDQGLQFLIQYYNGEERAKGNILERFSAQQFPDLHSELNLSSLELGDSALYFCASSVGPREEYYGYTFGSGTRLTVV.

This clone was detected only a few times. V usage is TRBV5-1 and J usage is TRBJ1-5, with TRBD1 as a possible D gene (5 bases). The CDR3 consists of 14 residues. Trimming removed 0 bases from V and 4 bases from J, with 8 bases in between. Germline values: CDR1 SGHRS, CDR2 YFSETQ. The CDR3 is CASSLDGQNQPQHF. In nucleotides, the CDR3 is TGCGCCAGCAGCTTGGACGGACAAAATCAGCCCCAGCATTTT. The whole variable domain, filled in from reference TRBV5-1 and TRBJ1-5, reads KAGVTQTPRYLIKTRGQQVTLSCSPISGHRSVSWYQQTPGQGLQFLFEYFSETQRNKGNFPGRFSGRQFSNSRSEMNVSTLELGDSALYLCASSLDGQNQPQHFGDGTRLSIL.

Only one count was recorded for this clone. This chain joins TRBV18 and TRBJ1-1, with TRBD1 matching 8 bases. Trimming removed 6 bases from V and 3 bases from J; junction bases left unmatched: 6. CDR1 and CDR2 from the germline V gene are KGHSH and LQKENI. This CDR3 region has 14 residues. The CDR3, as DNA: TGTGCCAGCTCCGTCAGGACAGGGCACACTGAAGCTTTCTTT. This encodes CASSVRTGHTEAFF.

This chain joins TRBV15 and TRBJ2-3, with TRBD1 identical over 10 bases. Germline CDR1 and CDR2: LNHNV and YYDKDF (reference sequence). The CDR3 covers 16 residues. The ends lost 3 bases at V and 0 bases at J; junction bases unmatched: 3. CDR3 sequence (DNA): TGTGCCACCAGCAGCGGGGACAGGGGCAGCACAGATACGCAGTATTTT. This translates into CATSSGDRGSTDTQYF.